This T cell receptor (beta chain) came from a study of blood T cell repertoires in COVID-19. Study overall: Sites in the United States, Italy and Spain provided acute and convalescent COVID-19 samples. Nucleic acid was either cDNA or gDNA, and it came from T cells, B-cell-depleted T cells, or PBMCs.

CDR1 is SGHRS and CDR2 is YFSETQ in the germline V gene. This CDR3 contains 14 residues. The V and J ends lost 0 bases and 7 bases, in that order; junction bases with no gene match: 6. Per the authors' pipeline: Amplification of reference gene primers provided the estimated nucleated cell counts. The assay was immunoSEQ multiplex PCR, and TCRdb's table has in-frame clones only and misses some. Clonal size and the V and J genes are those of that table, whereas D and trimming came from the DNA. Here the sample spans 150,000 to 200,000 clones, about three quarters being singletons. This clonotype was obtained from a woman in her fifties or sixties with active or convalescent COVID-19. The source material was peripheral blood. The J gene is TRBJ1-1, the V gene TRBV5-1; 7 bases line up with TRBD1. Here the CDR3 reads CASSLGDRANEAFF. DNA for the CDR3: TGCGCCAGCAGCTTGGGCGACAGGGCAAATGAAGCTTTCTTT.